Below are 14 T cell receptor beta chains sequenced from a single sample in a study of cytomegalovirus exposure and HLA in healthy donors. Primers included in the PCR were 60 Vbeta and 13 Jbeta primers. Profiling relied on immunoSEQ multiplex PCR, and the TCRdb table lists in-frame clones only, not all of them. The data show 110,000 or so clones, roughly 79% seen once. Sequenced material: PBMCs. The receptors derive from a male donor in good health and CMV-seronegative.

CDR3 amino acids: CASSETAAQETQYF. The CDR3 region has the DNA TGCGCCAGCAGTGAGACAGCTGCCCAAGAGACCCAGTACTTC. The chain is built from TRBV10-1 and TRBJ2-5; D is unclear. V dropped 2 bases and J dropped 1 base, with 8 bases sitting between them. This CDR3 spans 14 amino acids. CDR1 WNHNN and CDR2 SYGVQD come from the germline V gene (reference sequence).

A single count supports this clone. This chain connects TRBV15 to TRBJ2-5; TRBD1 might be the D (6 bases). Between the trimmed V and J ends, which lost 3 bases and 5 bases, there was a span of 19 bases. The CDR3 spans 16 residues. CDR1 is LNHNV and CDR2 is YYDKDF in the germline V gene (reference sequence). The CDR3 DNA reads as TGTGCCACCAGCAGCCAGGGGACGGGGACGTTGGAGACCCAGTACTTC. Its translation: CATSSQGTGTLETQYF.

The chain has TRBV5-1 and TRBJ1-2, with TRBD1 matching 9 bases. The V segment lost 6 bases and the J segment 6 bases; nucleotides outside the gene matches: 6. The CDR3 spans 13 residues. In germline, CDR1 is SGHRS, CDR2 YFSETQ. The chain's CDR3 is CASTRTGVDGYTF. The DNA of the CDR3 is TGCGCCAGCACACGGACAGGGGTGGATGGCTACACCTTC.

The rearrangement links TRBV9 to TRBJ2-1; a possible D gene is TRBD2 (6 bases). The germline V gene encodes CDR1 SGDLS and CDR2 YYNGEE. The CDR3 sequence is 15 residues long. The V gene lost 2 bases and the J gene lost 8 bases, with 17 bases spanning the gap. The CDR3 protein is CASSVSSVGMDEQFF. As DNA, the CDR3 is TGTGCCAGCAGCGTTTCTAGCGTTGGTATGGATGAGCAGTTCTTC.

CDR3 sequence reads: CASSLTGGGYTF. The CDR3 DNA follows: TGTGCCAGCAGTTTGACAGGGGGAGGCTACACCTTC. This sequence joins TRBV6-6 and TRBJ1-2; 9 nucleotides match TRBD1. The CDR3 runs 12 residues. In germline, CDR1 is MNHNY, CDR2 SVGAGI (reference sequence). After removal of 4 bases from V and 8 bases from J, the junction contained 2 bases not matched to a gene.

CDR3: CASSYSGTKGEKLFF. The CDR3 region has the DNA TGTGCCAGCAGCTACTCCGGGACAAAAGGAGAAAAACTGTTTTTT. V is TRBV9 and J is TRBJ1-4; TRBD1 might be the D (6 bases). Trimming cost V 4 bases and J 8 bases, with 18 bases left between them. The length of the CDR3 is 15 residues. Germline V gene data show CDR1 as SGDLS and CDR2 as YYNGEE.

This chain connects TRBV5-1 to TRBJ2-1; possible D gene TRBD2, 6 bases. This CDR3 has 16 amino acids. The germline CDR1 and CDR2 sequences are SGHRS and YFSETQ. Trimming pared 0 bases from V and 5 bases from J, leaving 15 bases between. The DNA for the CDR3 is TGCGCCAGCAGCTTGGCAGTCGGGACTGTGAACAATGAGCAGTTCTTC. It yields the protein CASSLAVGTVNNEQFF.

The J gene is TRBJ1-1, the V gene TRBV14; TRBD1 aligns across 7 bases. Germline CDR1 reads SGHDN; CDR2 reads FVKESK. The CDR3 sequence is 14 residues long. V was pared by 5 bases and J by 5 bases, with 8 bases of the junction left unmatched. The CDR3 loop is CASSDTRGRTEAFF. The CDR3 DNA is TGTGCCAGCAGCGACACAAGGGGGCGGACTGAAGCTTTCTTT.

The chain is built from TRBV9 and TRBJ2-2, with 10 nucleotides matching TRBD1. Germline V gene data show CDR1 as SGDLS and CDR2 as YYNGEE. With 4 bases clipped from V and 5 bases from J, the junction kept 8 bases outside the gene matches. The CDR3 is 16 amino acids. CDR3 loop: CASSPRGQGRTGELFF. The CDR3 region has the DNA TGTGCCAGCAGCCCCAGGGGACAGGGGAGAACCGGGGAGCTGTTTTTT.

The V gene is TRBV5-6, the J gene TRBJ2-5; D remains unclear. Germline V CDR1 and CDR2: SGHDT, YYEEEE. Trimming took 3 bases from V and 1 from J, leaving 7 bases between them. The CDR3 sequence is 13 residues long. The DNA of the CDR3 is TGTGCCAGCAGCTCCCACGGCCAAGAGACCCAGTACTTC. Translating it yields CASSSHGQETQYF.

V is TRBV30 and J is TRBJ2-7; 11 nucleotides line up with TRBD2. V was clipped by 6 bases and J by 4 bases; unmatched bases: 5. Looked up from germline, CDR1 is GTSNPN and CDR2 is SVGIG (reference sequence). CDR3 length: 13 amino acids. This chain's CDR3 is CACSRTSGYEQYF. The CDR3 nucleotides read TGTGCCTGTTCCAGGACTAGCGGGTACGAGCAGTACTTC.

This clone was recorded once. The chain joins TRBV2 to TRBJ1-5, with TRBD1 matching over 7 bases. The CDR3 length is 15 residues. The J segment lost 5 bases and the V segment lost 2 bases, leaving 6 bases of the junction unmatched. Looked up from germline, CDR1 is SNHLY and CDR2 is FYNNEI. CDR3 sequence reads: CASSEWQGVDQPQHF. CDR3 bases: TGTGCCAGCAGTGAATGGCAGGGGGTGGATCAGCCCCAGCATTTT.

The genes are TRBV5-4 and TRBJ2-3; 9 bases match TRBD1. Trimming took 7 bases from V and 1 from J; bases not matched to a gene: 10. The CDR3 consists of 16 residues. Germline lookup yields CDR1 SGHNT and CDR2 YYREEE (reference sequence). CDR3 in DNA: TGTGCCAGCGCACACGGAGGGGACAGGGGCACAGATACGCAGTATTTT. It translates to CASAHGGDRGTDTQYF.

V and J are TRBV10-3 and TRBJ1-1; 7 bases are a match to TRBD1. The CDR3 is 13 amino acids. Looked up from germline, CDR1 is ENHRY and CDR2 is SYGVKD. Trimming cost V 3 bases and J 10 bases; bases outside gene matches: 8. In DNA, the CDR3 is TGTGCCATCAGTGATGGGACAGAACAGAGAGCTTTCTTT. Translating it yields CAISDGTEQRAFF.